Below are 10 T cell receptor beta chains sequenced from a single sample in a study of blood T cell repertoires in COVID-19. Using immunoSEQ multiplex PCR, the repertoire was profiled, and TCRdb retains in-frame clones only, with some absent. The table shows approximately 110,000 clones, with approximately 76% occurring only once. The specimen sequenced was peripheral blood. Receptors were obtained from a woman aged 70-85 years with acute or convalescent COVID-19.

Notes on this clone: One end of the junction is discordant with germline, which a read error may explain. The rearrangement links TRBV5-1 to TRBJ1-2; 10 bases align to TRBD1. The germline V gene has CDR1 SGHRS and CDR2 YFSETQ. CDR3 size: 13 residues. The CDR3 DNA sequence: TGCGCCAGCAGCTGGACCGGGACAGGGGACTACACTTTC. This sequence encodes CASSWTGTGDYTF.

The chain links TRBV5-1 to TRBJ1-2; D remains unclear. V was clipped by 1 base and J by 0 bases, with 10 bases between them. The CDR3 has 15 amino acids. Germline CDR1 is SGHRS and CDR2 is YFSETQ. The CDR3 region has the DNA TGCGCCAGCAGCTTGTTACAGTCAGCTAACTATGGCTACACCTTC. It translates to CASSLLQSANYGYTF.

The chain is built from TRBV19 and TRBJ2-1, with a tentative D call TRBD1 (5 bases). Germline V gives CDR1 LNHDA, CDR2 SQIVND (reference sequence). V was shortened by 6 bases and J by 0 bases, with 15 bases between the two germline ends. The CDR3 is made up of 16 amino acids. CDR3 in amino acids: CASREARADSYNEQFF. In nucleotides, the CDR3 is TGTGCCAGTAGAGAGGCCAGGGCCGACTCCTACAATGAGCAGTTCTTC.

This chain joins TRBV6-5 and TRBJ2-5; TRBD1 is a possible D gene (6 bases). CDR1 is MNHEY, CDR2 SVGAGI, per germline. The CDR3 covers 14 residues. V shed 2 bases and J shed 5 bases, with 12 bases lying between them. CDR3 nucleotide sequence: TGTGCCAGCAGTTACGGAGGACAGTTTGAGACCCAGTACTTC. This codes for CASSYGGQFETQYF.

This chain joins TRBV11-2 and TRBJ2-5; a weak D match, TRBD2 (6 bases). Trimming took off 5 bases at V and 5 bases at J, with 18 bases between the two ends. Germline V gene sequence: CDR1 SGHAT, CDR2 FQNNGV. CDR3 length: 15 residues. The CDR3 sequence is CASSVRDSRTETQYF. Here the CDR3 DNA reads TGTGCCAGCAGCGTCCGGGACTCTCGGACGGAGACCCAGTACTTC.

This chain connects TRBV2 to TRBJ2-5; perhaps TRBD2 as D (7 bases). Germline V gene data show CDR1 as SNHLY and CDR2 as FYNNEI. V lost 7 bases and J 6 bases, leaving 18 bases between the germline ends. This CDR3 has 14 residues. The CDR3 bases are TGTGCCAGCACCGAAGGGGGGGGCGGGAAGACCCAGTACTTC. Translating it yields CASTEGGGGKTQYF.

The chain joins TRBV11-3 to TRBJ2-7; D might be TRBD1 (5 bases). V was cut by 5 bases and J by 1 base, with 12 bases left in between. Germline V gene sequence: CDR1 SGHNT, CDR2 YENEEA. There are 14 residues in the CDR3. CDR3 in DNA: TGTGCCAGCAGCCCCGACGGACATTCCTACGAGCAGTACTTC. The encoded protein is CASSPDGHSYEQYF. The full variable domain, with the rest looked up from reference TRBV11-3 and TRBJ2-7, is EAGVVQSPRYKIIEKKQPVAFWCNPISGHNTLYWYLQNLGQGPELLIRYENEEAVDDSQLPKDRFSAERLKGVDSTLKIQPAELGDSAVYLCASSPDGHSYEQYFGPGTRLTVT.

This clone appeared once. The gene calls are TRBV9 and TRBJ1-2; 8 bases map to TRBD1. Germline V lookup: CDR1 SGDLS, CDR2 YYNGEE. V dropped 3 bases and J dropped 8; count of bases not matched to a gene: 6. The CDR3 covers 13 residues. The CDR3 reads CASSAQGARGYTF. The CDR3 DNA is TGTGCCAGCAGCGCCCAGGGGGCGCGAGGCTACACCTTC.

V and J are TRBV24-1 and TRBJ2-7; no firm D call. Trimming cost V 3 bases and J 0 bases, with 5 bases left between them. The CDR3 contains 13 residues. Germline V gives CDR1 KGHDR, CDR2 SFDVKD. The CDR3 nucleotides read TGTGCCACCAGTGATCCTAACTCCTACGAGCAGTACTTC. Translating gives CATSDPNSYEQYF.

J is TRBJ2-1 and V is TRBV5-1; D unclear. The CDR3 contains 15 residues. V lost 0 bases, J lost 0 bases, and 7 bases lay in between. Per germline, CDR1 SGHRS and CDR2 YFSETQ. This chain's CDR3 is CASSLDGSSYNEQFF. The CDR3 nucleotides are TGCGCCAGCAGCTTGGATGGCAGCTCCTACAATGAGCAGTTCTTC.